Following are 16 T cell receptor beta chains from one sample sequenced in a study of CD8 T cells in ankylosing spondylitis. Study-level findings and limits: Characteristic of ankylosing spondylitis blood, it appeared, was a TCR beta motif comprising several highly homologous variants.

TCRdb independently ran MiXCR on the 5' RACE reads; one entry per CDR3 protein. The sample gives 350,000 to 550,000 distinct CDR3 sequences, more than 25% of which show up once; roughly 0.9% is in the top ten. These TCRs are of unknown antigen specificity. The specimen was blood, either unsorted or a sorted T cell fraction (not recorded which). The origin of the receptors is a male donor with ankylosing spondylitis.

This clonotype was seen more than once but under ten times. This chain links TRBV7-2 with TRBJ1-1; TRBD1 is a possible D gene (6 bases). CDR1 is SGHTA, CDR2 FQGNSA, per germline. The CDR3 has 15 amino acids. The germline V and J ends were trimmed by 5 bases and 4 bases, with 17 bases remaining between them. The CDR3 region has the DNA TGTGCCAGCAGCCCGCGAGGGGGGACCCTCACTGAAGCTTTCTTT. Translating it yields CASSPRGGTLTEAFF.

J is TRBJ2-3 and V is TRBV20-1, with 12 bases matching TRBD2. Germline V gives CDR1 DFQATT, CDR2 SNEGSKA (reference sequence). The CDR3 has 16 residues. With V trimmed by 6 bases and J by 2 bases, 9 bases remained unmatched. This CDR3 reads CSAGRTSGMFTDTQYF. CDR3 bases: TGCAGTGCAGGCAGGACTAGCGGGATGTTCACAGATACGCAGTATTTT.

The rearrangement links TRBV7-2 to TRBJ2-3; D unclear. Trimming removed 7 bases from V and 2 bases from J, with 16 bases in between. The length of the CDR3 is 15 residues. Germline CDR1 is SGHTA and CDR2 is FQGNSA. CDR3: CASTIGEGYTDTQYF. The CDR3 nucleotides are TGTGCCAGCACCATTGGGGAAGGCTACACAGATACGCAGTATTTT.

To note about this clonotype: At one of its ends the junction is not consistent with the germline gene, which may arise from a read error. The CDR3 sequence is CASSFGTRLIF. DNA of the CDR3: TGTGCCAGCAGTTTCGGGACCCGATTGATCTTC. V and J are TRBV12-3 or TRBV12-4 and TRBJ2-1; either TRBD1 or TRBD2 may fit D (5 bases each). The CDR3 spans 11 residues.

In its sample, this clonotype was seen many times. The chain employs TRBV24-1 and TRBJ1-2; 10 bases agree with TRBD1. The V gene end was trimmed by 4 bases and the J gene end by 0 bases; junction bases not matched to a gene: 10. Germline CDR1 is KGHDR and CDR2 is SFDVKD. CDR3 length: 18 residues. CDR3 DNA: TGTGCCACCAGTGACCACATGACAGGGGGCGACCCTAACTATGGCTACACCTTC. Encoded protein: CATSDHMTGGDPNYGYTF.

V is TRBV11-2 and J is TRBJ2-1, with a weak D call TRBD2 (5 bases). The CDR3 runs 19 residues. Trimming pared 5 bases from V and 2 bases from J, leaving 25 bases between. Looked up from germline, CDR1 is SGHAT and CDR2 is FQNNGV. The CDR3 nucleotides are TGTGCCAGCAGCCCCACCGGGAAAGGGCCCAAGTCCCCCTACAATGAGCAGTTCTTC. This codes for CASSPTGKGPKSPYNEQFF.

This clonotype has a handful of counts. CDR3 in DNA: TGCAGTGCTAGAGATCGAGCGGGAGGGCCCAATGAGCAGTTCTTC. Translating gives CSARDRAGGPNEQFF. The J gene is TRBJ2-1, the V gene TRBV20-1, with 10 nucleotides matching TRBD2. CDR1 is DFQATT, CDR2 SNEGSKA, per germline (reference sequence). There are 15 residues in the CDR3. J lost 6 bases, V lost 0 bases, and 5 bases had no gene match.

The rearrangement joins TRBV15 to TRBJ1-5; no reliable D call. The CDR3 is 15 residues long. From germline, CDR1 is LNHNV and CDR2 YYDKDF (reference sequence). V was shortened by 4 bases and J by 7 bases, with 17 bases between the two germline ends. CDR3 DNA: TGTGCCACCAGCATTGGAGATAGGGTCGGGCAGCCCCAGCATTTT. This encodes CATSIGDRVGQPQHF.

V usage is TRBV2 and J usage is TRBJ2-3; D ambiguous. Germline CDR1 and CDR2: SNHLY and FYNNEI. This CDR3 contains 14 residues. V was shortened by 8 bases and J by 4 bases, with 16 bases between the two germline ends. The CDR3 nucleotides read TGTGCCAGCCTCCCCCGATTGAACGCAGATACGCAGTATTTT. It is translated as CASLPRLNADTQYF. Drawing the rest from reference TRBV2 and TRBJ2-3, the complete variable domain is EPEVTQTPSHQVTQMGQEVILRCVPISNHLYFYWYRQILGQKVEFLVSFYNNEISEKSEIFDDQFSVERPDGSNFTLKIRSTKLEDSAMYFCASLPRLNADTQYFGPGTRLTVL.

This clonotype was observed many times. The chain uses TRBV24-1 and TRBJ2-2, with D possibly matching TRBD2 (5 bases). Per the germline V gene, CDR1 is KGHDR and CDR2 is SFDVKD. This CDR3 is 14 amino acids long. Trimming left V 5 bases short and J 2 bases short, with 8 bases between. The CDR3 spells CATSGGGNTGELFF. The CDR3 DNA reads TGTGCCACCAGTGGTGGAGGTAACACCGGGGAGCTGTTTTTT.

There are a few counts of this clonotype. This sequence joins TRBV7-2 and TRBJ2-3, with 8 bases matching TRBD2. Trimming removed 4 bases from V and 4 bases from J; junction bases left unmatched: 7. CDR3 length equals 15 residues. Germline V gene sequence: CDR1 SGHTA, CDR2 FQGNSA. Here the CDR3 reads CASSWSGGTADTQYF. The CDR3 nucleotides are TGTGCCAGCAGCTGGAGCGGGGGCACCGCAGATACGCAGTATTTT.

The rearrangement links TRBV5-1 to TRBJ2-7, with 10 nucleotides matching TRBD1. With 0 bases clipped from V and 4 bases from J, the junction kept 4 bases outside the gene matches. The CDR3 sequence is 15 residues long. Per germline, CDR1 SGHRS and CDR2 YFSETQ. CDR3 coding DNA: TGCGCCAGCAGCTTGGTCAGGACAGGGGGTTACGAGCAGTACTTC. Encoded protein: CASSLVRTGGYEQYF.

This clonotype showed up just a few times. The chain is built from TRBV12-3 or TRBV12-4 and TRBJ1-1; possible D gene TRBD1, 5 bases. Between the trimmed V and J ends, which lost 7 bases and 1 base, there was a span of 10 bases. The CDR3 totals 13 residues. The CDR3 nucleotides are TGTGCCAGCAAATCCGGGGGGAACACTGAAGCTTTCTTT. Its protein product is CASKSGGNTEAFF.

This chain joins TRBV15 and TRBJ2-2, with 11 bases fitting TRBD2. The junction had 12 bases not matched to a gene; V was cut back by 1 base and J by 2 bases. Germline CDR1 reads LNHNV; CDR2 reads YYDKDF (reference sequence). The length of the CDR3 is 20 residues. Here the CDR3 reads CATSRVGGSSGRANTGELFF. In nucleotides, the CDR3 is TGTGCCACCAGCAGAGTAGGTGGAAGTAGCGGGAGGGCCAACACCGGGGAGCTGTTTTTT.

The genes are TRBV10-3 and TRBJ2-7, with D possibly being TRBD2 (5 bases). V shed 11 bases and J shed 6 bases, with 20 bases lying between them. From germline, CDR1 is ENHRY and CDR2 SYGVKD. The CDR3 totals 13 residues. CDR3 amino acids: CAAAEGDSLEQYV. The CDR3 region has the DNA TGTGCCGCGGCTGAGGGAGACTCTCTCGAGCAGTACGTC.

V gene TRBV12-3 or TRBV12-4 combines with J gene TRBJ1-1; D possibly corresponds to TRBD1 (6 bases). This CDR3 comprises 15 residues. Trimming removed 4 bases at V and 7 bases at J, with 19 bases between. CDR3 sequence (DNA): TGTGCCAGCAGTTCACGGGGGGGCGAAGGCGGTGAAGCTTTCTTT. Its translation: CASSSRGGEGGEAFF.